The 8 T cell receptor beta chains below all came from one sample that was sequenced in a study of blood T cell repertoires in COVID-19. The data were produced by immunoSEQ multiplex PCR, yet TCRdb's version contains in-frame clones alone and is incomplete. The sample yields about 170,000 clones, just under 95% seen once. Sequenced sample: peripheral blood. Receptor source: a woman aged 50 to 60 with acute or convalescent COVID-19.

CDR3 nucleotide sequence: TGTGCCAGCAGCTCACCACAGGGGGCCGACTATGGCTACACCTTC. It translates to CASSSPQGADYGYTF. The chain carries TRBV7-9 and TRBJ1-2, with 9 bases fitting TRBD1. V lost 4 bases to trimming and J lost 3 bases; unmatched junction nucleotides: 6. There are 15 residues in the CDR3. CDR1 and CDR2 from the germline V gene are SEHNR and FQNEAQ (reference sequence). The variable domain in full, with the rest retrieved from reference TRBV7-9 and TRBJ1-2, is DTGVSQNPRHKITKRGQNVTFRCDPISEHNRLYWYRQTLGQGPEFLTYFQNEAQLEKSRLLSDRFSAERPKGSFSTLEIQRTEQGDSAMYLCASSSPQGADYGYTFGSGTRLTVV.

The V gene is TRBV5-1, the J gene TRBJ1-3; TRBD1 agrees at 9 bases. The CDR3 is 16 residues long. Germline assignment: CDR1 SGHRS and CDR2 YFSETQ. V trimming: 1 base; J trimming: 4 bases; junction bases outside the gene matches: 6. This CDR3 is CASSLTGGVSGNTIYF. The DNA for the CDR3 is TGCGCCAGCAGCTTGACAGGGGGCGTATCGGGAAACACCATATATTTT.

CDR3 region: CASSFRNEGYEQYF. The DNA for the CDR3 is TGCGCCAGCAGCTTCCGCAATGAGGGTTACGAGCAGTACTTC. This chain links TRBV5-1 with TRBJ2-7; D may be TRBD2 (5 bases). The CDR3 contains 14 residues. Germline lookup yields CDR1 SGHRS and CDR2 YFSETQ. Trimming shortened V by 2 bases and J by 4 bases, and 13 bases separated the two germline ends.

In nucleotides, the CDR3 is TGTGCCAGCAGCCAAGGGTCAGGGGTTGGGGAAAAACTGTTTTTT. It translates to CASSQGSGVGEKLFF. This chain connects TRBV28 to TRBJ1-4, with D tentatively TRBD1 (6 bases). Trimming shortened V by 6 bases and J by 8 bases, and 19 bases separated the two germline ends. CDR1 MDHEN and CDR2 SYDVKM come from the germline V gene. The CDR3 has 15 residues.

The chain combines TRBV18 with TRBJ1-2, with TRBD1 matching 9 bases. The CDR3 length is 13 residues. Trimming took 2 bases from V and 8 from J; bases not matched to a gene: 3. CDR1 is KGHSH, CDR2 LQKENI, per germline. Written as DNA, the CDR3 is TGTGCCAGCTCACCAAGGACAGGGGAAGGCTACACCTTC. Protein sequence: CASSPRTGEGYTF.

In this sample, this clone turned up once. The chain carries TRBV5-4 and TRBJ1-2; D remains unclear. V was cut by 4 bases and J by 4 bases, with 11 bases left in between. This CDR3 has 13 residues. Germline CDR1 SGHNT, CDR2 YYREEE (reference sequence). CDR3 region: CASSQAGIYGYTF. In DNA, the CDR3 is TGTGCCAGCAGCCAGGCGGGGATCTATGGCTACACCTTC.

CDR3 coding DNA: TGTGCCAGCAGCATCCCCGGGACAGATAATGAAAAACTGTTTTTT. This translates into CASSIPGTDNEKLFF. V gene TRBV5-4 combines with J gene TRBJ1-4; 7 nucleotides match TRBD1. The CDR3 is 15 residues long. Germline CDR1 and CDR2: SGHNT and YYREEE (reference sequence). The J segment lost 4 bases and the V segment lost 4 bases, leaving 7 bases of the junction unmatched.

This chain connects TRBV7-6 to TRBJ1-4, with 7 nucleotides matching TRBD1. Germline V lookup: CDR1 SGHVS, CDR2 FNYEAQ. This CDR3 contains 15 residues. V gave up 5 bases and J gave up 8 bases; unmatched junction bases: 11. CDR3 loop: CASSTQTGHGEKLFF. In DNA form, the CDR3 reads TGTGCCAGCAGCACTCAGACAGGGCACGGCGAAAAACTGTTTTTT.